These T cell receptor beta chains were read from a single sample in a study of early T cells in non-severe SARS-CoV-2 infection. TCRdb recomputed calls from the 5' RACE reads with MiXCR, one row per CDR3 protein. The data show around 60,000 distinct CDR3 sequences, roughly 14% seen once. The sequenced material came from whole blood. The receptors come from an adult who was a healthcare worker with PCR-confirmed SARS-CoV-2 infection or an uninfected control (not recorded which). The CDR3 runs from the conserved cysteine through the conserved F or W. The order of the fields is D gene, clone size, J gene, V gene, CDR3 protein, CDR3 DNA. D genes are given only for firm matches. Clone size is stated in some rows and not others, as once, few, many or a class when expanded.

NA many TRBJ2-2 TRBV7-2 CASSLRVRTANTGELFF TGTGCCAGCAGTTTAAGGGTACGGACCGCGAACACCGGGGAGCTGTTTTTT
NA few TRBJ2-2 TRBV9 CASSSSNIQGSNTGELFF TGTGCCAGCAGCTCCTCCAACATCCAGGGGTCGAACACCGGGGAGCTGTTTTTT
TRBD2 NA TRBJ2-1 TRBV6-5 CASSYSTSGKYNEQFF TGTGCCAGCAGTTACTCAACTAGCGGAAAATACAATGAGCAGTTCTTC
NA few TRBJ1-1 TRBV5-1 CASSVGITQGSNTEAFF TGCGCCAGCAGCGTCGGAATCACACAGGGATCGAACACTGAAGCTTTCTTT
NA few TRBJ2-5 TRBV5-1 CASSFGGETQYF TGCGCCAGCAGCTTCGGGGGAGAGACCCAGTACTTC
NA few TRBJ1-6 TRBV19 CASMGSFRNYNSPLHF TGTGCCAGTATGGGCAGTTTCCGGAACTATAATTCACCCCTCCACTTT
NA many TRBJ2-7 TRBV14 CASSRHSYEQYF TGTGCCAGCAGCCGACACTCCTACGAGCAGTACTTC
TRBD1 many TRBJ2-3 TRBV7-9 CASSHSDRDDTQYF TGTGCCAGCAGCCACTCGGACAGGGATGATACGCAGTATTTT
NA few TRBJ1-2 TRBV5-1 CASSSGQNYGYTF TGCGCCAGCAGCTCAGGACAGAACTATGGCTACACCTTC
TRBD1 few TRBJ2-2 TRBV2 CASRPPGTGVTGELFF TGTGCCAGCAGGCCCCCGGGGACAGGGGTCACCGGGGAGCTGTTTTTT
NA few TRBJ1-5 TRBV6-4 CASSQHYSNQPQHF TGTGCCAGCAGTCAGCATTATAGCAATCAGCCCCAGCATTTT
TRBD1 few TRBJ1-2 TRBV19 CASSFTGAYGYTF TGTGCCAGTAGTTTTACAGGGGCCTATGGCTACACCTTC
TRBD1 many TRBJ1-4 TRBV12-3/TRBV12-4 CASSHRGSREKLFF TGTGCCAGCAGTCACAGGGGATCGAGGGAAAAACTGTTTTTT
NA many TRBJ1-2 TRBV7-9 CASSHTGELYGYTF TGTGCCAGCAGCCATACCGGGGAATTATATGGCTACACCTTC
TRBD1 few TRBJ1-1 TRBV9 CASRSAGGNTEAFF TGTGCCAGCAGGTCGGCAGGGGGGAACACTGAAGCTTTCTTT
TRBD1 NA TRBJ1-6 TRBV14 CASQPGQFVNSPLHF TGTGCCAGCCAGCCGGGACAGTTTGTTAATTCACCCCTCCACTTT
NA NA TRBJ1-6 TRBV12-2 CASRLAGRPRSPLHF TGTGCAAGTCGCTTAGCTGGGAGACCTCGTTCACCCCTCCACTTT
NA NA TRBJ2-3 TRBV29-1 CSADHRADTQYF TGCAGCGCAGATCACAGAGCAGATACGCAGTATTTT
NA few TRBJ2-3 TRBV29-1 CSVGSQGQSADTQYF TGCAGCGTGGGTTCGCAGGGGCAGAGTGCAGATACGCAGTATTTT
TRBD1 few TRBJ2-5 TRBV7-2 CASSLPAGQGIETQYF TGTGCCAGCAGCCTCCCAGCGGGACAGGGGATAGAGACCCAGTACTTC
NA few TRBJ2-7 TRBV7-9 CASSFGGWSYEQYF TGTGCCAGCAGCTTTGGAGGCTGGTCCTACGAGCAGTACTTC
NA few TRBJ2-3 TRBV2 CASSGGGRDTQYF TGTGCCAGCAGTGGTGGGGGAAGAGATACGCAGTATTTT
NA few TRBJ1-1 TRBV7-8 CASKKGEANTEAFF TGTGCCAGCAAGAAGGGGGAAGCGAACACTGAAGCTTTCTTT
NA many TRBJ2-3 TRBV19 CASSIGSGGTDTQYF TGTGCCAGTAGTATAGGCTCAGGAGGCACAGATACGCAGTATTTT
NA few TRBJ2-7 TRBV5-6 CASSSDGYSYEQYF TGTGCCAGCAGCTCGGACGGCTACTCCTACGAGCAGTACTTC
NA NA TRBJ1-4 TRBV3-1 CASSAKISSLGKKLFF TGTGCCAGCAGCGCCAAGATCTCCTCGCTCGGGAAAAAACTGTTTTTT
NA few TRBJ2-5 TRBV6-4 CASMEGETQYF TGTGCCAGCATGGAGGGAGAGACCCAGTACTTC
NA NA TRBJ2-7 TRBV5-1 CASSLAAVSYEQYF TGCGCCAGCAGCTTGGCCGCCGTCAGCTACGAGCAGTACTTC
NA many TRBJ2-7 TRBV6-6 CASRPDSPREQYF TGTGCCAGCAGGCCCGACTCACCGAGGGAGCAGTACTTC
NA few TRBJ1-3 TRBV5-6 CASSLGHTSGNTIYF TGTGCCAGCAGCTTGGGTCACACCTCTGGAAACACCATATATTTT
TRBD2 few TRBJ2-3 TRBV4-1 CASSQVGTSSLVSTDTQYF TGCGCCAGCAGCCAAGTTGGGACTAGCTCTTTAGTTAGCACAGATACGCAGTATTTT
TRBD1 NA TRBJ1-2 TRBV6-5 CASRPDRNYGYTF TGTGCCAGCAGACCGGACAGGAACTATGGCTACACCTTC
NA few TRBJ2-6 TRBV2 CASSEGQGLGANVLTF TGTGCCAGCAGTGAAGGGCAGGGGTTAGGGGCCAACGTCCTGACTTTC
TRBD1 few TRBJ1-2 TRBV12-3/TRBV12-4 CASSSDRDGYTF TGTGCCAGCAGTTCGGACAGGGACGGCTACACCTTC
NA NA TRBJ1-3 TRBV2 CASSEAGRNTIYF TGTGCCAGCAGTGAGGCCGGCCGAAACACCATATATTTT
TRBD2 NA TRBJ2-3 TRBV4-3 CASSQNPAGAPDDTQYF TGCGCCAGCAGCCAAAACCCAGCGGGGGCCCCGGATGATACGCAGTATTTT
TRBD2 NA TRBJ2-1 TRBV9 CASSVAGGNEQFF TGTGCCAGCAGTGTAGCGGGGGGCAATGAGCAGTTCTTC
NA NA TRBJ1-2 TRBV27 CASSLYWGGGYTF TGTGCCAGCAGTCTCTATTGGGGCGGCGGCTACACCTTC
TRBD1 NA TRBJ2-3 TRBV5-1 CASSRDSYSTDTQYF TGCGCCAGCAGCCGGGACAGTTACAGCACAGATACGCAGTATTTT
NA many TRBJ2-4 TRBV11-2 CASSANVNIQYF TGTGCCAGCAGCGCAAACGTAAACATTCAGTACTTC
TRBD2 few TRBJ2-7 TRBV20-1 CSAKAGASYEQYF TGCAGTGCTAAAGCGGGGGCTTCCTACGAGCAGTACTTC